This T cell receptor (beta chain) was identified during a study of blood T cell repertoires in COVID-19. About the study: Collection of acute and convalescent COVID-19 samples took place in the United States, Italy and Spain. Sample material is recorded as cDNA or gDNA derived from T cells, B-cell-depleted T cells, or PBMCs.

V trimming: 7 bases; J trimming: 2 bases; junction bases outside the gene matches: 6. This CDR3 spans 13 amino acids. Germline lookup yields CDR1 SQVTM and CDR2 ANQGSEA. Under the authors' procedure: Reference gene primer amplification yielded estimated nucleated cell counts. TCRdb keeps only in-frame clones here, not all; method: immunoSEQ multiplex PCR. V, J and clone size reflect that table, while D and trimming were determined from the DNA. The profile shows 90,000 to 100,000 clones, 81% of them singletons. Sequencing was done on a sample of peripheral blood. The TCR sequence derives from an elderly woman with acute or convalescent COVID-19. The chain combines TRBV29-1 with TRBJ1-1; 8 bases map to TRBD1. The CDR3 protein is CSAAGQGNTEAFF. CDR3 DNA sequence: TGCAGCGCCGCTGGACAGGGAAACACTGAAGCTTTCTTT.